The clone carrying this T cell receptor beta chain was counted at least ten times. Unique molecular identifiers were used to barcode this TCRbeta library. One entry per CDR3 protein, called by TCRdb with MiXCR from the PCR reads. The sample lists approximately 390,000 distinct CDR3 sequences, approximately 10% occurring once. The sample comes from a study of T-cell reconstitution after alpha-beta-depleted transplantation in children. Germline V lookup: CDR1 SGHTA, CDR2 FQGNSA. With 7 bases removed from V and 0 bases from J, the gap between germline ends came to 14 bases. The CDR3 totals 15 residues. This rearrangement joins TRBV7-2 to TRBJ2-3; D is unclear. The clonotype originates from a human donor who donated a stem cell graft to a child with acute myeloid leukemia. Here the sequenced sample was PBMCs from the stem cell graft donor, taken from the stem cell graft. The CDR3 is CASTYTRTSTDTQYF. The DNA of the CDR3 is TGTGCCAGCACATACACACGAACTAGCACAGATACGCAGTATTTT.